This T cell receptor (beta chain) is from a study of shared clonotypes between healthy human individuals. Study results and caveats: Represented diversity (both genetic and exposure-history) was limited by the small number of donors. Investigators collected only blood, and repertoires in tissues likely differ.

CDR1 is LGHNA and CDR2 is YNFKEQ in the germline V gene. V was cut by 4 bases and J by 8 bases, with 11 bases left in between. This CDR3 is built from 13 residues. The unsorted samples took tens of millions of PBMCs to get genomic DNA. In the case of this clone: Its antigen is undetermined.

Several immunoSEQ 96-well plates shared each subset's DNA, each plate a replicate. Generated by immunoSEQ multiplex PCR, the TCRdb table keeps only in-frame clones and is missing some. The sample has hundreds of thousands of clones, roughly 80% seen once. Sequencing used PBMCs. The rearrangement joins TRBV4-2 to TRBJ2-2; possibly TRBD1 for D (5 bases). The TCR was taken from a woman aged 40 to 50 in good health. Some clones in this sample may be carry-over from other donors' samples. CDR3 in amino acids: CASSPLGVGELFF. The CDR3 coding sequence is TGTGCCAGCAGCCCATTAGGGGTGGGGGAGCTGTTTTTT.